These 9 T cell receptor beta chains share one sample of origin, sequenced in a study of blood T cell repertoires in COVID-19. Only in-frame clones appear in the TCRdb table, and some are missing; sequencing was by immunoSEQ multiplex PCR. The repertoire consists of about 270,000 clones, with approximately 91% occurring once and the leading ten covering roughly 2%. What was sequenced was PBMCs or T cells enriched from blood (not recorded which). Receptors originate from a woman between 35 and 50 years old with acute COVID-19.

The chain uses TRBV4-1 and TRBJ2-3; D is undetermined. The V end was cut by 4 bases, the J end by 4 bases, with 21 bases between. This CDR3 is built from 17 residues. The germline V gene has CDR1 MGHRA and CDR2 YSYEKL. The CDR3 bases are TGCGCCAGCAGCCTCCCGGCGGCATCGACCTATGCAGATACGCAGTATTTT. This sequence encodes CASSLPAASTYADTQYF.

This clone was seen once. The CDR3 nucleotides read TGTGCCAGCAGCACGGGACTAGCGGGAGCAGGGGAGACCCAGTACTTC. Its protein product is CASSTGLAGAGETQYF. The chain has TRBV9 and TRBJ2-5, with 14 positions matching TRBD2. J lost 5 bases, V lost 4 bases, and 7 bases had no gene match. Looked up from germline, CDR1 is SGDLS and CDR2 is YYNGEE. The CDR3 consists of 16 residues.

This rearrangement joins TRBV11-3 to TRBJ1-5, with D perhaps matching TRBD1 (5 bases). The CDR3 runs 11 residues. The V end lost 8 bases, the J end lost 6 bases, and 8 bases lay between the germline ends. From germline, CDR1 is SGHNT and CDR2 YENEEA. In DNA, the CDR3 is TGTGCCAGCCTGGGGGGTCAGCCCCAGCATTTT. Protein product: CASLGGQPQHF.

The chain combines TRBV27 with TRBJ1-2, with 7 bases fitting TRBD1. CDR1 and CDR2 from the germline V gene are MNHEY and SMNVEV (reference sequence). The trim removed 6 bases at V and 5 bases at J, leaving 9 bases unmatched. This CDR3 is 14 amino acids long. CDR3 region: CASSRGDSFYGYTF. The CDR3 coding sequence is TGTGCCAGCAGCCGCGGGGACAGTTTTTATGGCTACACCTTC.

The chain links TRBV9 to TRBJ2-1, with 9 bases aligning to TRBD2. Germline CDR1 is SGDLS and CDR2 is YYNGEE. The J segment lost 3 bases and the V segment lost 0 bases, leaving 4 bases of the junction unmatched. This CDR3 is built from 16 residues. This chain's CDR3 is CASSVEGAGGYNEQFF. CDR3 DNA: TGTGCCAGCAGCGTAGAAGGAGCGGGGGGCTACAATGAGCAGTTCTTC.

V and J are TRBV15 and TRBJ1-3; D is unclear. CDR3 length: 14 amino acids. From germline, CDR1 is LNHNV and CDR2 YYDKDF (reference sequence). With 4 bases removed from V and 1 base from J, the gap between germline ends came to 8 bases. DNA of the CDR3: TGTGCCACCAGCAACCGGGGATCTGGAAACACCATATATTTT. Translating gives CATSNRGSGNTIYF.

The gene calls are TRBV2 and TRBJ2-1, with TRBD1 matching 8 bases. The J segment lost 7 bases and the V segment lost 6 bases, leaving 2 bases of the junction unmatched. CDR1 and CDR2 from the germline V gene are SNHLY and FYNNEI. The CDR3 is 12 amino acids. Here the CDR3 DNA reads TGTGCCAGCAGGGACAGGGCAAATGAGCAGTTCTTC. The encoded protein is CASRDRANEQFF.

The V call is TRBV28, the J call TRBJ1-5; 7 bases agree with TRBD1. The CDR3 spans 15 residues. V shed 3 bases and J 0 bases; nucleotides not matched to a gene: 2. Per germline, CDR1 MDHEN and CDR2 SYDVKM. The CDR3 sequence: CASSFWDSSNQPQHF. For the CDR3, the DNA is TGTGCCAGCAGTTTCTGGGACAGTAGCAATCAGCCCCAGCATTTT.

This clone has just one count. The rearrangement links TRBV9 to TRBJ2-1; possible D gene TRBD1, 9 bases. Germline lookup yields CDR1 SGDLS and CDR2 YYNGEE. The CDR3 has 16 amino acids. Trimming took 1 base from V and 4 from J, leaving 15 bases between them. The CDR3 spells CASSVTSGQGYNEQFF. The DNA for the CDR3 is TGTGCCAGCAGCGTAACTAGCGGACAGGGGTACAATGAGCAGTTCTTC.